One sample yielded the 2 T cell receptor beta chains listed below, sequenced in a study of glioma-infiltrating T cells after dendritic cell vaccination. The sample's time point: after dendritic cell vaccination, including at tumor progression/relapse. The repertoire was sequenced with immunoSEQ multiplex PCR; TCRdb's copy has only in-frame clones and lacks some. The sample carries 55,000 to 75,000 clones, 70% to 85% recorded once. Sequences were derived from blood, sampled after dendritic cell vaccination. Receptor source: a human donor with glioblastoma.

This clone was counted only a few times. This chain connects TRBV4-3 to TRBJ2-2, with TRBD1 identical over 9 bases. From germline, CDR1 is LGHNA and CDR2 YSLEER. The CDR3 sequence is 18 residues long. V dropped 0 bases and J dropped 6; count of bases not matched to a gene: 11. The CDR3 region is CASSQDLPGQGSAGELFF. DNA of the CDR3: TGCGCCAGCAGCCAAGATCTTCCGGGACAGGGTTCGGCCGGGGAGCTGTTTTTT.

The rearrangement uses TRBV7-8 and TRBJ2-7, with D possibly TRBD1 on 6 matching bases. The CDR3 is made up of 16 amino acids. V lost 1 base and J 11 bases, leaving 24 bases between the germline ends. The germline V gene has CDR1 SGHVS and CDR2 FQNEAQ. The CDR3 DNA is TGTGCCAGCAGCTTAGAGACAGGCGGCGGAGGTTCGGTGGAGTACTTC. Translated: CASSLETGGGGSVEYF.